The 13 T cell receptor beta chains reported below all come from one sample, sequenced in a study of T cell changes during pregnancy in multiple sclerosis. Generated by immunoSEQ multiplex PCR, the TCRdb table keeps only in-frame clones and is missing some. This sample yields under 70,000 clones, of which roughly 91% are seen a single time; 2.2% belongs to the top ten. Sequenced here: peripheral blood, sampled in the third trimester of pregnancy. The receptor set was obtained from a female donor in good health, enrolled as a control in a pregnancy study.

The rearrangement uses TRBV4-1 and TRBJ2-7; D unclear. The CDR3 contains 13 residues. CDR1 is MGHRA, CDR2 YSYEKL, per germline. Trimming took 2 bases from V and 4 from J, leaving 9 bases between them. The CDR3 reads CASSQPGTYEQYF. In nucleotides, the CDR3 is TGCGCCAGCAGCCAACCAGGTACTTACGAGCAGTACTTC.

The chain carries TRBV27 and TRBJ2-7, with 13 bases identical to TRBD2. Germline-derived CDR1 and CDR2 are MNHEY and SMNVEV (reference sequence). Losses at the gene ends were 5 bases for V and 7 bases for J; bases not matched to a gene: 14. The CDR3 is made up of 17 amino acids. The DNA of the CDR3 is TGTGCCAGCAGTCCCACCCCCCCTCGACTAGCGGGAGGTGAGCAGTACTTC. Encoded protein: CASSPTPPRLAGGEQYF.

V is TRBV5-1 and J is TRBJ1-1; the D gene is possibly TRBD1 (6 bases). V was pared by 4 bases and J by 0 bases, with 7 bases between. This CDR3 comprises 13 residues. CDR1 is SGHRS, CDR2 YFSETQ, per germline. CDR3 sequence: CASSGQLNTEAFF. The DNA of the CDR3 is TGCGCCAGCAGCGGACAGTTGAACACTGAAGCTTTCTTT.

In DNA form, the CDR3 reads TGTGCCAGCAGCTTTACATTGGGACACTACAATGAGCAGTTCTTC. Translation: CASSFTLGHYNEQFF. The rearrangement uses TRBV7-9 and TRBJ2-1; D may be TRBD1 (6 bases). The CDR3 contains 15 residues. The germline V and J ends were trimmed by 3 bases and 3 bases, with 12 bases remaining between them. Germline CDR1 reads SEHNR; CDR2 reads FQNEAQ (reference sequence).

To note about this clone: The junction departs from the called germline gene at one end, perhaps through a read error. The chain couples TRBV27 to TRBJ2-4; TRBD2 matches 12 bases. Germline CDR1 reads MNHEY; CDR2 reads SMNVEV (reference sequence). This CDR3 has 15 residues. The DNA of the CDR3 is TGTGCCAGCAGTCCTAGCGGGAGGGCCAGAAACATTCAGTACTTC. Encoded protein: CASSPSGRARNIQYF.

The CDR3 coding sequence is TGTGCCAGCAGCCCCGGACAGGGGGCGAGGACTGAAGCTTTCTTT. As protein: CASSPGQGARTEAFF. The V call is TRBV6-6, the J call TRBJ1-1, with 11 nucleotides matching TRBD1. Germline trimming cut 6 bases from V and 5 bases from J; bases unmatched to any gene: 8. CDR1 and CDR2 from the germline V gene are MNHNY and SVGAGI (reference sequence). This CDR3 is built from 15 residues.

The rearrangement uses TRBV10-2 and TRBJ2-7; D is possibly TRBD2 (7 bases). V shed 7 bases and J shed 2 bases, with 18 bases lying between them. From germline, CDR1 is WSHSY and CDR2 SAAADI. This CDR3 has 15 residues. The CDR3 DNA follows: TGCGCCAGCAAGAAGGGGAGGGGGGGGGCCTACGAGCAGTACTTC. Its translation: CASKKGRGGAYEQYF.

J is TRBJ2-2 and V is TRBV30, with TRBD1 identical over 8 bases. The V gene's germline CDR1 is GTSNPN and CDR2 SVGIG (reference sequence). J gave up 3 bases and V 5 bases, and 8 bases lay outside the gene matches. This CDR3 spans 15 amino acids. In DNA, the CDR3 is TGTGCCTGGCGCTCGACAGGGGTTGACACCGGGGAGCTGTTTTTT. It translates to CAWRSTGVDTGELFF.

The chain couples TRBV27 to TRBJ1-2, with a weak D call TRBD1 (5 bases). V dropped 7 bases and J dropped 5 bases, with 14 bases sitting between them. The CDR3 has 13 residues. CDR1 is MNHEY, CDR2 SMNVEV, per germline (reference sequence). The CDR3 DNA reads TGTGCCAGCAAGCAGGGTGCGGTATATGGCTACACCTTC. As protein: CASKQGAVYGYTF.

J is TRBJ2-2 and V is TRBV2; D is perhaps TRBD1 (7 bases). The CDR3 is made up of 16 amino acids. Trimming stripped 8 bases from V and 1 base from J, with 17 bases between. Per germline, CDR1 SNHLY and CDR2 FYNNEI. The CDR3 reads CASGGPGTVNTGELFF. CDR3 bases: TGTGCCAGCGGGGGGCCCGGGACAGTGAACACCGGGGAGCTGTTTTTT. The full variable domain, with the rest looked up from reference TRBV2 and TRBJ2-2, is EPEVTQTPSHQVTQMGQEVILRCVPISNHLYFYWYRQILGQKVEFLVSFYNNEISEKSEIFDDQFSVERPDGSNFTLKIRSTKLEDSAMYFCASGGPGTVNTGELFFGEGSRLTVL.

This chain joins TRBV5-1 and TRBJ2-7; 11 bases map to TRBD2. With V trimmed by 5 bases and J by 4 bases, 8 bases remained unmatched. The CDR3 consists of 15 residues. The germline gives CDR1 SGHRS, CDR2 YFSETQ. CDR3 bases: TGCGCCAGCAGTGCCCCTGGACTAGCGGGTTACGAGCAGTACTTC. This sequence encodes CASSAPGLAGYEQYF.

J is TRBJ2-3 and V is TRBV6-5; TRBD2 agrees at 9 bases. The junction had 4 bases not matched to a gene; V was cut back by 0 bases and J by 3 bases. This CDR3 spans 16 amino acids. Germline CDR1 reads MNHEY; CDR2 reads SVGAGI. CDR3 bases: TGTGCCAGCAGTTACTCGCCCAGCGGGAGGACAGATACGCAGTATTTT. Amino acid sequence: CASSYSPSGRTDTQYF.

CDR3 sequence: CASSRNAGSADTQYF. DNA of the CDR3: TGCGCCAGCAGCCGGAACGCGGGGTCGGCAGATACGCAGTATTTT. The chain carries TRBV4-1 and TRBJ2-3; maybe TRBD2 (6 bases). The CDR3 runs to 15 residues. The germline V gene has CDR1 MGHRA and CDR2 YSYEKL. V lost 4 bases and J 4 bases, leaving 15 bases between the germline ends.